Listed below are T cell receptor beta chains from one sample, sequenced in a study of tumor-infiltrating lymphocytes in primary liver carcinoma. TCRdb reanalysed the multiplex PCR reads using MiXCR and keeps one entry per CDR3 protein. The sample shows more than 150,000 distinct CDR3 sequences, about 60% of them seen only once. Sample: peripheral blood. The receptor source for this set is a man aged 40-50 years with primary liver carcinoma and hepatitis B virus infection. The CDR3 runs from the conserved cysteine through the conserved F or W. D genes are given only for firm matches. Clone size, where shown, is once, few, many, or a class for clones that have expanded.

cdr3_aa: CANSQGVLGDRSYEQYF
cdr3_nt: TGCGCCAACAGCCAAGGTGTACTTGGGGACCGCTCCTACGAGCAGTACTTC
v_call: TRBV4-1
d_call: -
j_call: TRBJ2-7
clone_size: -

cdr3_aa: CASSSGLTDTQYF
cdr3_nt: TGTGCCAGCAGCTCCGGACTTACAGATACGCAGTATTTT
v_call: TRBV11-2
d_call: -
j_call: TRBJ2-3
clone_size: many

cdr3_aa: CANSRTGGSGEQFF
cdr3_nt: TGTGCCAACAGCCGGACAGGGGGCTCTGGTGAGCAGTTCTTC
v_call: TRBV6-2/TRBV6-3
d_call: TRBD1
j_call: TRBJ2-1
clone_size: -

cdr3_aa: CASSQDPTGGNEQYF
cdr3_nt: TGCGCCAGCAGCCAAGATCCGACGGGGGGAAACGAGCAGTACTTC
v_call: TRBV4-1
d_call: TRBD2
j_call: TRBJ2-7
clone_size: -

cdr3_aa: CASSLRDNNEQFF
cdr3_nt: TGTGCCAGCAGCCTCCGGGACAACAATGAGCAGTTCTTC
v_call: TRBV11-1
d_call: -
j_call: TRBJ2-1
clone_size: many

cdr3_aa: CASSLALGGTEAFF
cdr3_nt: TGCGCCAGCAGCTTGGCCCTGGGGGGCACTGAAGCTTTCTTT
v_call: TRBV5-1
d_call: -
j_call: TRBJ1-1
clone_size: -

cdr3_aa: CAKSLTDGAYEQYF
cdr3_nt: TGCGCCAAGAGCTTAACGGACGGAGCCTACGAGCAGTACTTC
v_call: TRBV11-2
d_call: -
j_call: TRBJ2-7
clone_size: -

cdr3_aa: CASSPGGDTRYF
cdr3_nt: TGTGCCAGCAGCCCGGGTGGGGATACGCGGTATTTT
v_call: TRBV12-3/TRBV12-4
d_call: -
j_call: TRBJ2-3
clone_size: -

cdr3_aa: CASTTGQPSYEQYF
cdr3_nt: TGTGCAAGCACCACGGGTCAGCCATCCTACGAGCAGTACTTC
v_call: TRBV28
d_call: -
j_call: TRBJ2-7
clone_size: few

cdr3_aa: CASSIQGSSYNEQFF
cdr3_nt: TGTGCCAGCAGCATCCAGGGGAGCTCCTACAATGAGCAGTTCTTC
v_call: TRBV5-4
d_call: -
j_call: TRBJ2-1
clone_size: few

cdr3_aa: CSVQDREATEAFF
cdr3_nt: TGCAGCGTTCAGGACAGGGAAGCCACTGAAGCTTTCTTT
v_call: TRBV29-1
d_call: TRBD1
j_call: TRBJ1-1
clone_size: many

cdr3_aa: CASSQVSVDIQYF
cdr3_nt: TGCGCCAGCAGCCAAGTGTCCGTGGACATTCAGTACTTC
v_call: TRBV4-1
d_call: -
j_call: TRBJ2-4
clone_size: -

cdr3_aa: CASSPQGGGNQPQHF
cdr3_nt: TGTGCCAGCAGCCCTCAGGGGGGAGGCAATCAGCCCCAGCATTTT
v_call: TRBV6-5
d_call: TRBD1
j_call: TRBJ1-5
clone_size: few

cdr3_aa: CSGQDQGAGELFF
cdr3_nt: TGCAGCGGACAGGACCAGGGCGCCGGGGAGCTGTTTTTT
v_call: TRBV29-1
d_call: -
j_call: TRBJ2-2
clone_size: -

cdr3_aa: CASMSPTGETQYF
cdr3_nt: TGTGCCAGCATGTCACCTACCGGGGAGACCCAGTACTTC
v_call: TRBV12-3/TRBV12-4
d_call: -
j_call: TRBJ2-5
clone_size: once

cdr3_aa: CASSVTDMQYF
cdr3_nt: TGTGCCAGCAGCGTTACAGATATGCAGTATTTT
v_call: TRBV7-9
d_call: -
j_call: TRBJ2-3
clone_size: -

cdr3_aa: CASSLATGQPQHF
cdr3_nt: TGTGCCAGCAGCTTAGCGACAGGTCAGCCCCAGCATTTT
v_call: TRBV11-2
d_call: -
j_call: TRBJ1-5
clone_size: many

cdr3_aa: CASSEIPTGITPPRHF
cdr3_nt: TGTGCCAGCAGTGAAATCCCGACAGGGATTACTCCGCCCCGGCATTTT
v_call: TRBV6-1
d_call: TRBD1
j_call: TRBJ1-5
clone_size: -

cdr3_aa: CASSQARETYEQYF
cdr3_nt: TGCGCCAGCAGCCAAGCGCGGGAGACTTACGAGCAGTACTTC
v_call: TRBV4-1
d_call: TRBD2
j_call: TRBJ2-7
clone_size: few

cdr3_aa: CASSFWPDTDTQFF
cdr3_nt: TGTGCCAGCAGCTTTTGGCCCGACACAGATACGCAGTTTTTT
v_call: TRBV11-2
d_call: -
j_call: TRBJ2-3
clone_size: -

cdr3_aa: CASSPWSANEQYF
cdr3_nt: TGTGCCAGCAGCCCCTGGTCCGCCAACGAACAGTACTTC
v_call: TRBV11-2
d_call: -
j_call: TRBJ2-7
clone_size: -

cdr3_aa: CASSRARVGGNTIYF
cdr3_nt: TGTGCCAGCAGCCGGGCTCGGGTAGGGGGAAACACCATATATTTT
v_call: TRBV6-9
d_call: -
j_call: TRBJ1-3
clone_size: -

cdr3_aa: CASSQAAGGKRNEQFF
cdr3_nt: TGCGCCAGCAGCCAAGCCGCAGGGGGCAAACGGAATGAGCAGTTCTTC
v_call: TRBV4-1
d_call: TRBD1
j_call: TRBJ2-1
clone_size: once

cdr3_aa: CGVEPQGTARNEQFF
cdr3_nt: TGCGGCGTTGAGCCCCAGGGGACGGCTCGCAATGAGCAGTTCTTC
v_call: TRBV29-1
d_call: -
j_call: TRBJ2-1
clone_size: -

cdr3_aa: CASSAATSGYNEQFF
cdr3_nt: TGCGCCAGCAGCGCGGCGACTAGCGGCTACAATGAGCAGTTCTTC
v_call: TRBV5-1
d_call: TRBD2
j_call: TRBJ2-1
clone_size: once

cdr3_aa: CASSNRDGEKLFF
cdr3_nt: TGCGCCAGCAGCAACCGGGACGGTGAAAAACTGTTTTTT
v_call: TRBV4-1
d_call: -
j_call: TRBJ1-4
clone_size: -